This entry lists 11 T cell receptor beta chains sequenced from one sample in a study of blood T cell repertoires in COVID-19. The repertoire was sequenced with immunoSEQ multiplex PCR; TCRdb's copy has only in-frame clones and lacks some. The sample shows roughly 300,000 clones, roughly nine tenths of them seen only once. The sample consisted of peripheral blood. All receptors come from a woman aged 25 to 39 with COVID-19, enrolled during active disease.

This clone has a single count. V is TRBV18 and J is TRBJ1-4; D is ambiguous. There are 15 residues in the CDR3. Germline CDR1 is KGHSH and CDR2 is LQKENI. V dropped 3 bases and J dropped 0 bases, with 8 bases sitting between them. As DNA, the CDR3 is TGTGCCAGCTCACCCCAACCAGCAACTAATGAAAAACTGTTTTTT. It is translated as CASSPQPATNEKLFF.

This sequence joins TRBV27 and TRBJ2-7, with 8 bases aligning to TRBD1. Trimming removed 2 bases from V and 3 bases from J; junction bases left unmatched: 3. Germline CDR1 MNHEY, CDR2 SMNVEV (reference sequence). The CDR3 consists of 14 residues. CDR3 nucleotides: TGTGCCAGCAGTTTAGGACAGGGCAGCTACGAGCAGTACTTC. It specifies CASSLGQGSYEQYF.

J is TRBJ1-5 and V is TRBV20-1; weak D call: TRBD1 (5 bases). Germline lookup yields CDR1 DFQATT and CDR2 SNEGSKA (reference sequence). Trimming left V 3 bases short and J 5 bases short, with 14 bases between. This CDR3 spans 14 amino acids. The CDR3 region is CSASPRVGDQPQHF. CDR3 DNA: TGCAGTGCTAGTCCCAGGGTTGGCGATCAGCCCCAGCATTTT.

The gene calls are TRBV28 and TRBJ2-2; the match to TRBD1 covers 8 bases. The J segment lost 4 bases and the V segment lost 5 bases, leaving 3 bases of the junction unmatched. The CDR3 sequence is 14 residues long. CDR1 MDHEN and CDR2 SYDVKM come from the germline V gene. The CDR3 DNA follows: TGTGCCAGCAGTCCCACAGGGGGCACCGGGGAGCTGTTTTTT. It encodes CASSPTGGTGELFF.

The J gene is TRBJ1-1, the V gene TRBV9; D ambiguous. CDR3 length: 14 residues. The V and J ends lost 0 bases and 5 bases respectively, with 11 bases between them. CDR1 and CDR2 from the germline V gene are SGDLS and YYNGEE. CDR3 region: CASSVVLRGTEAFF. The CDR3, as DNA: TGTGCCAGCAGCGTAGTGCTCAGAGGGACTGAAGCTTTCTTT.

This chain links TRBV4-1 with TRBJ2-1, with D perhaps TRBD2 (7 bases). The germline gives CDR1 MGHRA, CDR2 YSYEKL. CDR3 size: 16 residues. V lost 1 base and J lost 4, with 14 bases in between. Written as DNA, the CDR3 is TGCGCCAGCAGCCAAGGAAGGGGGGGGCGGTACAATGAGCAGTTCTTC. Translating gives CASSQGRGGRYNEQFF.

The rearrangement joins TRBV4-1 to TRBJ1-3, with no clear D. Germline V lookup: CDR1 MGHRA, CDR2 YSYEKL. The germline V and J ends were trimmed by 2 bases and 0 bases, with 8 bases remaining between them. The CDR3 length is 15 residues. CDR3: CASSQPGSSGNTIYF. DNA of the CDR3: TGCGCCAGCAGCCAACCGGGTTCCTCTGGAAACACCATATATTTT.

V gene TRBV2 combines with J gene TRBJ2-1, with a tentative D call TRBD2 (6 bases). There are 13 residues in the CDR3. Germline CDR1 is SNHLY and CDR2 is FYNNEI. The ends were cut back, 11 bases at V and 4 bases at J, with 15 bases in the middle. CDR3 nucleotides: TGTGCCGCACGGGGGTCGACTTACAATGAGCAGTTCTTC. Amino acid sequence: CAARGSTYNEQFF. Full variable domain (remainder filled in from reference TRBV2 and TRBJ2-1): EPEVTQTPSHQVTQMGQEVILRCVPISNHLYFYWYRQILGQKVEFLVSFYNNEISEKSEIFDDQFSVERPDGSNFTLKIRSTKLEDSAMYFCAARGSTYNEQFFGPGTRLTVL.

The chain links TRBV4-1 to TRBJ2-7; TRBD2 agrees at 13 bases. CDR3 length equals 15 residues. Trimming removed 4 bases from V and 2 bases from J; junction bases left unmatched: 2. The germline CDR1 and CDR2 sequences are MGHRA and YSYEKL. CDR3 in DNA: TGCGCCAGCAGCCCCGGACTAGCGGGGGCCTACGAGCAGTACTTC. The encoded protein is CASSPGLAGAYEQYF.

V is TRBV7-9 and J is TRBJ2-1; TRBD1 matches 7 bases. V gave up 5 bases and J gave up 10 bases; unmatched junction bases: 14. The CDR3 sequence is 15 residues long. Germline V gene sequence: CDR1 SEHNR, CDR2 FQNEAQ (reference sequence). CDR3 sequence reads: CASSAPTGTISEQFF. In DNA form, the CDR3 reads TGTGCCAGCAGCGCGCCGACAGGGACAATATCAGAGCAGTTCTTC.

This chain links TRBV6-4 with TRBJ2-3; D gene uncertain. This CDR3 is built from 14 residues. The V end was cut by 4 bases, the J end by 0 bases, with 8 bases between. CDR1 is MRHNA, CDR2 SNTAGT, per germline. The CDR3 DNA follows: TGTGCCAGCAGTGGCGGATTTAGCACAGATACGCAGTATTTT. It translates to CASSGGFSTDTQYF.